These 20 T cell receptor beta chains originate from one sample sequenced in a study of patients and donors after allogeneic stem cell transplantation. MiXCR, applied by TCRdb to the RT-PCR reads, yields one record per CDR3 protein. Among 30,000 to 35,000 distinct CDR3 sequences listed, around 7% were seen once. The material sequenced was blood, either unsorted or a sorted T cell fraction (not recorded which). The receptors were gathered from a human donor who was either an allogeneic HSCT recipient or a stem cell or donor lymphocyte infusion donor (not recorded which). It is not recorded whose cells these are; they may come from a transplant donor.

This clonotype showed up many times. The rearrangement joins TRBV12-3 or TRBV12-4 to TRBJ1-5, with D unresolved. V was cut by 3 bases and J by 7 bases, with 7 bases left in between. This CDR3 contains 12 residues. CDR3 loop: CASSFDLQPQHF. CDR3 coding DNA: TGTGCCAGCAGTTTTGACCTCCAGCCCCAGCATTTT.

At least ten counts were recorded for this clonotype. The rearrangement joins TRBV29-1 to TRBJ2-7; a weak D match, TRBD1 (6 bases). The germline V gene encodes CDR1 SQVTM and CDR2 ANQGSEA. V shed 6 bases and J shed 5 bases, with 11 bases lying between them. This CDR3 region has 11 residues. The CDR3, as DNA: TGCAGCGTACTACAGGGAAACGAGCAGTACTTC. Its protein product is CSVLQGNEQYF.

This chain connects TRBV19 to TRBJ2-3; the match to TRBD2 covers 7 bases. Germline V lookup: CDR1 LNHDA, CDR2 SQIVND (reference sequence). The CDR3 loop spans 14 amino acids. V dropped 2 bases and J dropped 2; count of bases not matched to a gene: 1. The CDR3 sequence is CASSIRGVTDTQYF. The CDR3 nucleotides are TGTGCCAGTAGTATACGGGGGGTCACAGATACGCAGTATTTT.

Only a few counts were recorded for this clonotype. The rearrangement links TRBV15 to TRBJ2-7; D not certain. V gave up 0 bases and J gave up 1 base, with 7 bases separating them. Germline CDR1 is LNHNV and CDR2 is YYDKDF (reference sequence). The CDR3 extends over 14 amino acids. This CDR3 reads CATSRDKTSYEQYF. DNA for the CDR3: TGTGCCACCAGCAGAGATAAAACATCCTACGAGCAGTACTTC. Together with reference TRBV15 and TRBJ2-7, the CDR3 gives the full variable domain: DAMVIQNPRYQVTQFGKPVTLSCSQTLNHNVMYWYQQKSSQAPKLLFHYYDKDFNNEADTPDNFQSRRPNTSFCFLDIRSPGLGDTAMYLCATSRDKTSYEQYFGPGTRLTVT.

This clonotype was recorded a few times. CDR3 DNA sequence: TGTGCCAGCAGTTTCGGAGTCACCGGGGAGCTGTTTTTT. Its protein product is CASSFGVTGELFF. V gene TRBV28 combines with J gene TRBJ2-2; D gene ambiguous. CDR3 length: 13 amino acids. V lost 3 bases and J lost 4, with 6 bases in between. CDR1 is MDHEN and CDR2 is SYDVKM in the germline V gene.

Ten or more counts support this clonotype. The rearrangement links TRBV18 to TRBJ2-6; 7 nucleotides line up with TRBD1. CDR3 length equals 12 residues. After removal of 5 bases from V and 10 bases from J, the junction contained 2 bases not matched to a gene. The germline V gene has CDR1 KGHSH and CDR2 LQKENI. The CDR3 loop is CASSSDRNVLTF. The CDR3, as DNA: TGTGCCAGCTCATCGGACAGGAACGTCCTGACTTTC.

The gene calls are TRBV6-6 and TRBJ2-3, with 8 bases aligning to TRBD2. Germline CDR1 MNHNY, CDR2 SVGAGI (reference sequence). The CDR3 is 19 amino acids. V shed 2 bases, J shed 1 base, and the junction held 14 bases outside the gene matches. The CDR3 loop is CASSYTRATSARGTDTQYF. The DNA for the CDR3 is TGTGCCAGCAGTTACACCCGCGCGACTAGCGCAAGGGGCACAGATACGCAGTATTTT.

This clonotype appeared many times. CDR3 residues: CASSSGQGIMATEAFF. The CDR3 DNA is TGTGCCAGCAGTTCCGGACAGGGGATTATGGCCACTGAAGCTTTCTTT. The gene calls are TRBV6-2 or TRBV6-3 and TRBJ1-1; 9 nucleotides agree with TRBD1. In germline, CDR1 is MNHEY, CDR2 SVGEGT. V shed 4 bases and J 4 bases; nucleotides not matched to a gene: 10. CDR3 length equals 16 residues.

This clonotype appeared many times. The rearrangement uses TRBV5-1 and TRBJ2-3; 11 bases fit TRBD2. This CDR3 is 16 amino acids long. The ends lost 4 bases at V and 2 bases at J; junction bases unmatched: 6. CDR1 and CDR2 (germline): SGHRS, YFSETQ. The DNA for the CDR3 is TGCGCCAGCAGCCCGGGGACTAGCGGACTCACAGATACGCAGTATTTT. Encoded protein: CASSPGTSGLTDTQYF.

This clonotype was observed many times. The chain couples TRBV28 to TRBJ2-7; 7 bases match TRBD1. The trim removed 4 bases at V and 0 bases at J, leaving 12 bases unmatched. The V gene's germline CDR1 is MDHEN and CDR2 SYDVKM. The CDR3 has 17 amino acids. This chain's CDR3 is CASSSRWDSSSSYEQYF. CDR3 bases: TGTGCCAGCAGTTCTCGCTGGGACAGTTCGAGCTCCTACGAGCAGTACTTC.

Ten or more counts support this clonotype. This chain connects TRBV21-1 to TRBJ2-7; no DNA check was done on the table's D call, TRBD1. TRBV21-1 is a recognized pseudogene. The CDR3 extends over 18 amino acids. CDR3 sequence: CASSKGFGDSPFNYEQYF. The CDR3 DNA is TGTGCCAGCAGCAAAGGTTTTGGGGACTCCCCCTTCAACTACGAGCAGTACTTC.

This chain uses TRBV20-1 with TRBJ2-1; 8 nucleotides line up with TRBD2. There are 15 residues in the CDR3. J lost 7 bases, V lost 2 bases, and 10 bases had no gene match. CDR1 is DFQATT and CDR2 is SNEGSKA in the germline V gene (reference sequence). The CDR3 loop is CSARRGGRPTNEQFF. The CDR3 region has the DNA TGCAGTGCTAGAAGGGGCGGGAGGCCCACAAATGAGCAGTTCTTC.

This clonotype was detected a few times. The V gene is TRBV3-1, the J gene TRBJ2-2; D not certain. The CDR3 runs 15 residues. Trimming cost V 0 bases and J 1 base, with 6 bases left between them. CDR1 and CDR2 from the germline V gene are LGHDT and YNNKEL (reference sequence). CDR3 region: CASSQDYGNTGELFF. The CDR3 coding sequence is TGTGCCAGCAGCCAAGACTATGGGAACACCGGGGAGCTGTTTTTT.

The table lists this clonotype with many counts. The CDR3 DNA reads as TGTGCCAGCAGCTCGACTAGCGGGAGTGATACGCAGTATTTT. Amino acids: CASSSTSGSDTQYF. V and J are TRBV7-9 and TRBJ2-3, with 12 bases fitting TRBD2. CDR3 length equals 14 residues. The V gene end was trimmed by 4 bases and the J gene end by 6 bases; junction bases not matched to a gene: 2. CDR1 is SEHNR and CDR2 is FQNEAQ in the germline V gene (reference sequence). Full variable domain (outside the CDR3, taken from reference TRBV7-9 and TRBJ2-3): DTGVSQNPRHKITKRGQNVTFRCDPISEHNRLYWYRQTLGQGPEFLTYFQNEAQLEKSRLLSDRFSAERPKGSFSTLEIQRTEQGDSAMYLCASSSTSGSDTQYFGPGTRLTVL.

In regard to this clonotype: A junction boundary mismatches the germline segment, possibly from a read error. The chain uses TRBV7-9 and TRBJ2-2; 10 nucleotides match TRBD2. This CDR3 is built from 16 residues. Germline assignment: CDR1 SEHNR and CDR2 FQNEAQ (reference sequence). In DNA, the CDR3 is TGTGCCAGCAGCGCAGGGACTAGCGTAAACACCGCGGAGCTGTTTTTT. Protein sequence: CASSAGTSVNTAELFF.

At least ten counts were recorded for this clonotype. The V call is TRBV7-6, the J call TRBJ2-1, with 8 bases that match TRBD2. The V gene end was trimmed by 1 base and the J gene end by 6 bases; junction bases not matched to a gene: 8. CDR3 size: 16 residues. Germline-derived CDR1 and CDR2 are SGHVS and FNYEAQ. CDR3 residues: CASSLVGTSFSNEQFF. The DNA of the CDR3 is TGTGCCAGCAGCTTAGTTGGGACTAGTTTTTCCAATGAGCAGTTCTTC.

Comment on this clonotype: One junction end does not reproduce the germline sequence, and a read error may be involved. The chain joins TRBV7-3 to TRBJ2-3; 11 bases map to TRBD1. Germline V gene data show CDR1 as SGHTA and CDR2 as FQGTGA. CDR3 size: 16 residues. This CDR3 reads CASSPRTGGAADAQYF. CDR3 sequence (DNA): TGTGCCAGCAGCCCGAGGACAGGGGGCGCGGCAGATGCGCAGTATTTT.

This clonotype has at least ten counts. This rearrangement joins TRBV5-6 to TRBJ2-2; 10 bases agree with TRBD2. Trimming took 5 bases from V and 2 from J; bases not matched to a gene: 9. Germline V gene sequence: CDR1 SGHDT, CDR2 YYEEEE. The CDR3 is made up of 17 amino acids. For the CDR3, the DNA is TGTGCCAGCAGTCTCGGACTAGCGGTACTCAACACCGGGGAGCTGTTTTTT. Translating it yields CASSLGLAVLNTGELFF.

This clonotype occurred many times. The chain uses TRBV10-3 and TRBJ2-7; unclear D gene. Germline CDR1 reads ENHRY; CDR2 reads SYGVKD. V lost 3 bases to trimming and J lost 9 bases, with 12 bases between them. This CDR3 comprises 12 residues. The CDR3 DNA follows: TGTGCCATCAGTGATGGCTTTACGGGGCAGTACTTC. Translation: CAISDGFTGQYF.

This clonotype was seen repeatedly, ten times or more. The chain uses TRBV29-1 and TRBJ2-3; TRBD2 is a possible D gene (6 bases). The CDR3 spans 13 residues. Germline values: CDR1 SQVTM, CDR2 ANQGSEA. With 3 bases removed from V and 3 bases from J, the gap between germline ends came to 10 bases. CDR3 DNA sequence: TGCAGCGTTGACGGGGGTTGGACAGATACGCAGTATTTT. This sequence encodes CSVDGGWTDTQYF.